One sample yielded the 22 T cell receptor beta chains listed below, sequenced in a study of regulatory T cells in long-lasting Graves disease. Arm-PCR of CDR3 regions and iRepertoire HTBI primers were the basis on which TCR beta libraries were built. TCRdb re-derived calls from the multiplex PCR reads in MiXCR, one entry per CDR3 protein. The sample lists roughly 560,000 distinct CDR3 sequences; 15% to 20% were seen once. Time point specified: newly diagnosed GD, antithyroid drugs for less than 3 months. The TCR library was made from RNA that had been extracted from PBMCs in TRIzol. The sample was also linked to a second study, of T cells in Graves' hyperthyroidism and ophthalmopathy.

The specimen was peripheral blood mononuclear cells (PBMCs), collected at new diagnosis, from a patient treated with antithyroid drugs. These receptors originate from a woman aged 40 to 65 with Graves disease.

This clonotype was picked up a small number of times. DNA for the CDR3: TGTGCCAGCAGCATGTACAACGTTCGGGCTTTCTTT. It encodes CASSMYNVRAFF. The rearrangement uses TRBV7-3 and TRBJ1-1; D gene uncertain. Germline CDR1 reads SGHTA; CDR2 reads FQGTGA. The CDR3 totals 12 residues. The V end lost 5 bases, the J end lost 11 bases, and 15 bases lay between the germline ends.

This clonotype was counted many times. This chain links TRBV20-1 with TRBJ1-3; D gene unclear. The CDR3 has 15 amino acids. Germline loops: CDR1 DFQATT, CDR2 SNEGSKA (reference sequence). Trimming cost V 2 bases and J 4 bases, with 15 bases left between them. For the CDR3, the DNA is TGCAGTGCTAGACAGCCCAGGAATGTAGGAAACACCATATATTTT. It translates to CSARQPRNVGNTIYF.

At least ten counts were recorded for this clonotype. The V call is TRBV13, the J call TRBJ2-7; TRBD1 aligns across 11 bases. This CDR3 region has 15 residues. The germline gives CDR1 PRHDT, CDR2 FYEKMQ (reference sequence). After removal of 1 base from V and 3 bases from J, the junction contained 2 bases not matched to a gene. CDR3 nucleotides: TGTGCCAGCAGCTTAGAAGGGACAGGGGGCTACGAGCAGTACTTC. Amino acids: CASSLEGTGGYEQYF.

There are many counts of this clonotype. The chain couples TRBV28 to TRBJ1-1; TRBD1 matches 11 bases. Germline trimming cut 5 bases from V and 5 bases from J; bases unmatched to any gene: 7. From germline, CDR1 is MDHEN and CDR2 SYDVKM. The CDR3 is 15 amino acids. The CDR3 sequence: CASSPSGTGGTEAFF. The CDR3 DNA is TGTGCCAGCAGTCCATCCGGGACAGGGGGAACTGAAGCTTTCTTT.

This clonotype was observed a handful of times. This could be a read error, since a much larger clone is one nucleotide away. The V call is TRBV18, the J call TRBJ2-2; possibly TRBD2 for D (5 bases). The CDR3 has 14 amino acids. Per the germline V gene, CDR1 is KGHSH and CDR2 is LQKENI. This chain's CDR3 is CASSPRGNTGKLFF. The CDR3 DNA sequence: TGTGCCAGCTCACCACGAGGGAACACCGGGAAGCTGTTTTTT.

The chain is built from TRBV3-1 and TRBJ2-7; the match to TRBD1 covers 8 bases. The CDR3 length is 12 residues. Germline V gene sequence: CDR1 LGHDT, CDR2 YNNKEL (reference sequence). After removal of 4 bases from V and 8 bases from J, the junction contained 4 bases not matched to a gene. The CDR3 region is CASSPDRVKQYF. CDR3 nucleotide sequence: TGTGCCAGCAGCCCGGACAGGGTCAAGCAGTACTTC.

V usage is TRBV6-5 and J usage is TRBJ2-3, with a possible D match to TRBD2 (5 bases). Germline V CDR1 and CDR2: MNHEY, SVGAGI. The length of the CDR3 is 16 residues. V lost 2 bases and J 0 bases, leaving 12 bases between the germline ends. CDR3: CASSYGRAASTDTQYF. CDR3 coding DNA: TGTGCCAGCAGTTACGGGCGGGCAGCTAGCACAGATACGCAGTATTTT.

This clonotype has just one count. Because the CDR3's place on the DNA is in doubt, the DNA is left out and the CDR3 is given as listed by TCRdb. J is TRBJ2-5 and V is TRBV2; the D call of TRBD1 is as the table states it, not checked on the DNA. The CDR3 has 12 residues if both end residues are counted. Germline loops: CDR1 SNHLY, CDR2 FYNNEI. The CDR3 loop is CASRVGAGTRYF.

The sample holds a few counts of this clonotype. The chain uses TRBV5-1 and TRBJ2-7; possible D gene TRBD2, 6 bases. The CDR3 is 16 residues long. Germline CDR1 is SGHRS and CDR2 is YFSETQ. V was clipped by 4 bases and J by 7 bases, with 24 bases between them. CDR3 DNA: TGCGCCAGCAGCCCGGGGGATCTTTCAGGGTTGCCGGAGCAGTACTTC. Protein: CASSPGDLSGLPEQYF.

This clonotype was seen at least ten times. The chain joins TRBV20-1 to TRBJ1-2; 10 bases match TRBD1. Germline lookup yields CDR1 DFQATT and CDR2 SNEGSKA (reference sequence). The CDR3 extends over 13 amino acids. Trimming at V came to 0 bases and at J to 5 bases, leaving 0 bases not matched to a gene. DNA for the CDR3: TGCAGTGCTAGAGAGGACAGGGGGTATGGCTACACCTTC. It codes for CSAREDRGYGYTF.

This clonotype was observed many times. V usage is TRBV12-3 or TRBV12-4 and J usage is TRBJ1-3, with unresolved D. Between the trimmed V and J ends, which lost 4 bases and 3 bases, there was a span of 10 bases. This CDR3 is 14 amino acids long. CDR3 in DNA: TGTGCCAGCAGTTCCTCTTCCATTGGAAACACCATATATTTT. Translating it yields CASSSSSIGNTIYF.

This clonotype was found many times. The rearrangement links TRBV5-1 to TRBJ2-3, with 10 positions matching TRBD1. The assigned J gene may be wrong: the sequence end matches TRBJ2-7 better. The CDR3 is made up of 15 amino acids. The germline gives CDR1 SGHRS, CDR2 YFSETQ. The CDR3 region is CASSFATGGGDEQYF. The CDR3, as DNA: TGCGCCAGCAGCTTTGCGACAGGGGGCGGGGACGAGCAGTACTTC.

CDR3 sequence: CASSLSFGNTEAFF. Here the CDR3 DNA reads TGTGCCAGCAGTTTAAGTTTCGGGAACACTGAAGCTTTCTTT. The chain carries TRBV12-3 or TRBV12-4 and TRBJ1-1, with D uncertain. The CDR3 consists of 14 residues. The germline V and J ends were trimmed by 2 bases and 1 base, with 8 bases remaining between them.

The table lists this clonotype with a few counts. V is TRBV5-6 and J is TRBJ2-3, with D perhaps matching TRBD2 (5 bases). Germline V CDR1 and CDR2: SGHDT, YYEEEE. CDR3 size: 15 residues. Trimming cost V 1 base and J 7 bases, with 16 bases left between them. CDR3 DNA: TGTGCCAGCAGCTTGAAAGCGGCAGATCCACATACGCAGTATTTT. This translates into CASSLKAADPHTQYF.

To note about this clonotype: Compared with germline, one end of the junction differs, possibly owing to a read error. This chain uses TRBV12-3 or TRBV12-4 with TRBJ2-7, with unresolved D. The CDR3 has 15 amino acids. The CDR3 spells CASSSLGLISYEQCF. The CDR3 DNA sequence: TGTGCCAGCAGTTCCCTAGGCCTGATCTCCTACGAGCAGTGCTTC.

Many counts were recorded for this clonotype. DNA for the CDR3: TGTGCCAGCAGTGTGCAGGGTGGCTATGGCTACACCTTC. Translated: CASSVQGGYGYTF. V gene TRBV2 combines with J gene TRBJ1-2; tentative D call: TRBD1 (5 bases). Germline CDR1 and CDR2: SNHLY and FYNNEI. The CDR3 has 13 residues. Trimming shortened V by 4 bases and J by 4 bases, and 10 bases separated the two germline ends.

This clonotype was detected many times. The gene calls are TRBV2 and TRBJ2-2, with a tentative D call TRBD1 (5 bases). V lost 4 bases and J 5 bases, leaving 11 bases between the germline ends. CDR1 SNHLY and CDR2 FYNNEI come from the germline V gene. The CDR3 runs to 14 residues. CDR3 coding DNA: TGTGCCAGCAGTGGGGGCCCTGCTACCGGGGAGCTGTTTTTT. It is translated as CASSGGPATGELFF.

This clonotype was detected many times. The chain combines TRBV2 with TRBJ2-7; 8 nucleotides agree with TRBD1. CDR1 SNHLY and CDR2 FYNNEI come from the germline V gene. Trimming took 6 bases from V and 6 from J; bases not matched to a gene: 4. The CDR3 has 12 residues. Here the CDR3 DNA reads TGTGCCAGCAGACTACAGGGGGGCGAGCAGTACTTC. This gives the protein CASRLQGGEQYF.

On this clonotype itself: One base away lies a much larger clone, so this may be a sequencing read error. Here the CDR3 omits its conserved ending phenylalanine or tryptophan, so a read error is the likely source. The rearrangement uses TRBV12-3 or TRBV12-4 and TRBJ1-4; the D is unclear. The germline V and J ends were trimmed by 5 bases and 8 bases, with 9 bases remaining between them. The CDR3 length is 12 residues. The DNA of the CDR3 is TGTGCCAGCAGTCCCGGAGTCGAAAAACTGTTTCTT. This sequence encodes CASSPGVEKLFL.

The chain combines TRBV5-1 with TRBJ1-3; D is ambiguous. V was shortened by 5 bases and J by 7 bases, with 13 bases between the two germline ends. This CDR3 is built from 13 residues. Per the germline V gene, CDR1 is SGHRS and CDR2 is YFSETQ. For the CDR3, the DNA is TGCGCCAGCAGGCCAGGCCCCGAGAACACCATATATTTT. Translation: CASRPGPENTIYF.

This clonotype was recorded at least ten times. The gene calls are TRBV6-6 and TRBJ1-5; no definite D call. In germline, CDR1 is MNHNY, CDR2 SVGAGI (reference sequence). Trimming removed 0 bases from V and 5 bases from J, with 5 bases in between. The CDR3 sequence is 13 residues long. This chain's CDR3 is CASSYSEDQPQHF. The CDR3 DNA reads TGTGCCAGCAGTTACTCGGAGGATCAGCCCCAGCATTTT.

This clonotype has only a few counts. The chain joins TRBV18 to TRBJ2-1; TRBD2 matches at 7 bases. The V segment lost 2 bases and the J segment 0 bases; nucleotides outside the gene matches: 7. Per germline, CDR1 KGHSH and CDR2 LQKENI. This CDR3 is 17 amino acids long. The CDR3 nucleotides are TGTGCCAGCTCACCAAAAATGGGGGGGGGCTCCTACAATGAGCAGTTCTTC. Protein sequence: CASSPKMGGGSYNEQFF.